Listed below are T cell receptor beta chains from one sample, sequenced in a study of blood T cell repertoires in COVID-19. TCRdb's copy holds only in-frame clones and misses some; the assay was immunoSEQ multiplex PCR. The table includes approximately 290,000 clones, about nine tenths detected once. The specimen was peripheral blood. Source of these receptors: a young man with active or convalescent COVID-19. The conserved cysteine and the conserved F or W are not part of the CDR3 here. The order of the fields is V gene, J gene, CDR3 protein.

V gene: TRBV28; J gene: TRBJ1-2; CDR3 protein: ASSLGGSFNYGYT
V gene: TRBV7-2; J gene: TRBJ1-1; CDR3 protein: ASSLASGWNTEAF
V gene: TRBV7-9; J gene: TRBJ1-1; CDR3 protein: ASSLDYLRGITEAF
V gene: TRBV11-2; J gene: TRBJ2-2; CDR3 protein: ASSLSQRENTGELF
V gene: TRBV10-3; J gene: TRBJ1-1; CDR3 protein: ATRPTRGNMNTEAF
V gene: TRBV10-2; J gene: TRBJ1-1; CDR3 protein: ASSDRKVDEAF
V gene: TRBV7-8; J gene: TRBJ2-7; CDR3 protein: ASSPRLSIHEQY
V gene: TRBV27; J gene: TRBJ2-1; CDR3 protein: ASSLAGPSYNEQF
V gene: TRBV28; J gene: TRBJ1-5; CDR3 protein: ASSYRQGQKNQPQH
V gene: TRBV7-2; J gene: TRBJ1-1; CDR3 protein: ASSSLRGSGTEAF
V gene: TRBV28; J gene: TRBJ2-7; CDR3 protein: ASSSLAEGSYEQY
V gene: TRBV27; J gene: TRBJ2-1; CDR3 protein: ASSSGLPRGNEQF
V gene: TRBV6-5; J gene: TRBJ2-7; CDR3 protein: ASSPDRVHEQY
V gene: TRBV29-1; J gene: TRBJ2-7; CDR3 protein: SVGGSPYEQY
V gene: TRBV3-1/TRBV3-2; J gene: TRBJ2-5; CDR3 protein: ASSQGTGKVETQY
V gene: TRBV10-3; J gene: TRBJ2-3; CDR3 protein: AIGLAVGDTQY
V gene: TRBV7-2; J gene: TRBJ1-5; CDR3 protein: ASSLAGQGNQH
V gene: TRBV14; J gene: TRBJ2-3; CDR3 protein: ASSLRLDLSTDTQY
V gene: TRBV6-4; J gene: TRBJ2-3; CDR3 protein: ASSEAGGPTDTQY
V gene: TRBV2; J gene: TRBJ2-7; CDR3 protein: ASSALEGSEQY
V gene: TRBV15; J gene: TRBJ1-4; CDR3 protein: ATSRDENEKLF
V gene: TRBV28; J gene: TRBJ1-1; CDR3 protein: ASSGMTGRLPEAF
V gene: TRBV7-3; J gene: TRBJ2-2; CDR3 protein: ASSSGPPGVGELF
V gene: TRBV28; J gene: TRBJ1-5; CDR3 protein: ASSLLGSWQPQH
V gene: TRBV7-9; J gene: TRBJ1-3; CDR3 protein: ASSWGELSGNTIY
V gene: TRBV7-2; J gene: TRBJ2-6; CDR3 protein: ASTPLQVGANVLT
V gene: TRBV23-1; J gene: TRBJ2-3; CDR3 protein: ASSQYPSQTSGGPTSTDTQY
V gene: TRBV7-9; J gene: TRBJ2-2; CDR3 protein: ASSRGTGGNGELF
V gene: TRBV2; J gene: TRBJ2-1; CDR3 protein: ASRYSSSEQF
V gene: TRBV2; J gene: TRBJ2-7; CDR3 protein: ASSEQLDEQY
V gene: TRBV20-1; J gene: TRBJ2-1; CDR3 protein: SVQNNEQF
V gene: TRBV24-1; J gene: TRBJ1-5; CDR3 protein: ATSVGQGSQPQH